Presented here are 28 T cell receptor beta chains from one specimen sequenced in a study of blood T cell repertoires in COVID-19. This table comes from immunoSEQ multiplex PCR, and its TCRdb copy is limited to in-frame clones, with some not included. The sample gives roughly 60,000 clones, 75% to 95% of which show up once; roughly 9.2% is in the top ten. Sequenced material: peripheral blood. All receptors derive from a woman aged 80 or over with active COVID-19.

The chain links TRBV4-1 to TRBJ2-3, with TRBD1 as a possible D gene (5 bases). CDR1 and CDR2 (germline): MGHRA, YSYEKL. The germline V and J ends were trimmed by 4 bases and 5 bases, with 16 bases remaining between them. This CDR3 region has 15 residues. The CDR3, as DNA: TGCGCCAGCAGCCTGGGGCAGGGCCAGGGAGATACGCAGTATTTT. As protein: CASSLGQGQGDTQYF.

Only a few counts were recorded for this clone. This chain connects TRBV4-1 to TRBJ2-1; D might be TRBD2 (7 bases). V was clipped by 4 bases and J by 9 bases, with 19 bases between them. This CDR3 is 15 amino acids long. Germline CDR1 is MGHRA and CDR2 is YSYEKL. CDR3 loop: CASSPFLAARGEQFF. CDR3 coding DNA: TGCGCCAGCAGCCCGTTCCTAGCGGCCAGGGGTGAGCAGTTCTTC.

The rearrangement joins TRBV3-1 (or the pseudogene TRBV3-2) to TRBJ2-1; the D gene is possibly TRBD2 (6 bases). Looked up from germline, CDR1 is LGHDT and CDR2 is YNNKEL (reference sequence). Trimming removed 3 bases from V and 4 bases from J, with 10 bases in between. The CDR3 totals 14 residues. CDR3 DNA: TGTGCCAGCAGCCAGGTGACTAGTTACAATGAGCAGTTCTTC. Its protein is CASSQVTSYNEQFF.

V usage is TRBV5-4 and J usage is TRBJ2-3; 8 nucleotides agree with TRBD2. Trimming removed 1 base from V and 2 bases from J; junction bases left unmatched: 3. Germline CDR1 reads SGHNT; CDR2 reads YYREEE (reference sequence). The length of the CDR3 is 15 residues. DNA for the CDR3: TGTGCCAGCAGCTTGACAGCGGGGGTCACAGATACGCAGTATTTT. Amino acids: CASSLTAGVTDTQYF.

V is TRBV7-9 and J is TRBJ2-5, with 7 positions matching TRBD2. Germline V gene sequence: CDR1 SEHNR, CDR2 FQNEAQ (reference sequence). Losses at the gene ends were 1 base for V and 5 bases for J; bases not matched to a gene: 13. This CDR3 has 17 amino acids. The CDR3 DNA reads as TGTGCCAGCAGCTTAGGGTTGGAGGCGGGAGCCGGGGAGACCCAGTACTTC. This gives the protein CASSLGLEAGAGETQYF.

This clone came up a few times. V usage is TRBV28 and J usage is TRBJ1-1; 12 bases fit TRBD1. The germline V gene encodes CDR1 MDHEN and CDR2 SYDVKM. CDR3 size: 18 residues. Trimming at V came to 3 bases and at J to 3 bases, leaving 11 bases not matched to a gene. This CDR3 is CASSFPGTGGTLDTEAFF. As DNA, the CDR3 is TGTGCCAGCAGTTTCCCCGGGACAGGGGGCACATTGGACACTGAAGCTTTCTTT.

The chain is built from TRBV7-2 and TRBJ1-6; 7 bases agree with TRBD1. Trimming removed 5 bases from V and 7 bases from J; junction bases left unmatched: 11. Germline CDR1 and CDR2: SGHTA and FQGNSA. This CDR3 is 16 amino acids long. CDR3 amino acids: CASSHLVTRGNSPLHF. The CDR3 region has the DNA TGTGCCAGCAGCCACTTAGTTACCAGGGGGAATTCACCCCTCCACTTT.

The CDR3 DNA sequence: TGTGCCAGCAGCTCATTGCCGGGTGAGCAGTTCTTC. It codes for CASSSLPGEQFF. The J gene is TRBJ2-1, the V gene TRBV3-1 (or the pseudogene TRBV3-2); D remains ambiguous. Trimming stripped 5 bases from V and 9 bases from J, with 11 bases between. The CDR3 runs 12 residues. Germline CDR1 is LGHDT and CDR2 is YNNKEL (reference sequence).

This chain connects TRBV5-1 to TRBJ1-1; the match to TRBD1 covers 7 bases. The CDR3 covers 15 residues. Germline CDR1 reads SGHRS; CDR2 reads YFSETQ. The V and J ends lost 4 bases and 1 base, in that order; junction bases with no gene match: 7. The CDR3 sequence is CASSQLQGQNTEAFF. The CDR3 DNA reads TGCGCCAGCAGCCAGTTACAGGGGCAGAACACTGAAGCTTTCTTT. Complete variable domain (other parts from reference TRBV5-1 and TRBJ1-1): KAGVTQTPRYLIKTRGQQVTLSCSPISGHRSVSWYQQTPGQGLQFLFEYFSETQRNKGNFPGRFSGRQFSNSRSEMNVSTLELGDSALYLCASSQLQGQNTEAFFGQGTRLTVV.

The DNA of the CDR3 is TGCGCCAGCAGCCAAGATAGAGGACAGCTCTATGGCTACACCTTC. This translates into CASSQDRGQLYGYTF. V is TRBV4-1 and J is TRBJ1-2; perhaps TRBD1 as D (6 bases). The germline V gene encodes CDR1 MGHRA and CDR2 YSYEKL. This CDR3 comprises 15 residues. The ends were cut back, 0 bases at V and 4 bases at J, with 12 bases in the middle.

This rearrangement joins TRBV6-2 or TRBV6-3 to TRBJ1-1, with D possibly matching TRBD1 (6 bases). V lost 0 bases to trimming and J lost 11 bases, with 10 bases between them. CDR1 MNHEY and CDR2 SVGEGT come from the germline V gene. This CDR3 comprises 12 residues. The CDR3 DNA follows: TGTGCCAGCAGTTACTCGGGGGCACGGGCTTTCTTT. Encoded protein: CASSYSGARAFF.

The genes are TRBV10-3 and TRBJ2-5; TRBD2 agrees at 12 bases. This CDR3 contains 13 residues. CDR1 and CDR2 (germline): ENHRY, SYGVKD. The trim removed 9 bases at V and 2 bases at J, leaving 1 base unmatched. The CDR3 DNA sequence: TGTGCCATTGGGACTAGCGGGCAAGAGACCCAGTACTTC. As protein: CAIGTSGQETQYF.

The V call is TRBV4-1, the J call TRBJ2-7; 9 bases are shared with TRBD2. The V and J ends lost 3 bases and 3 bases, in that order; junction bases with no gene match: 9. Germline-derived CDR1 and CDR2 are MGHRA and YSYEKL. This CDR3 has 16 residues. The CDR3 nucleotides are TGCGCCAGCAGCCAGGCCGTGCGGGGGGGGAACTACGAGCAGTACGTC. Its translation is CASSQAVRGGNYEQYV.

The V and J genes are TRBV28 and TRBJ2-7; perhaps TRBD1 as D (6 bases). Trimming left V 7 bases short and J 6 bases short, with 13 bases between. Germline V gene data show CDR1 as MDHEN and CDR2 as SYDVKM. This CDR3 region has 12 residues. This CDR3 reads CASNQQGSEQYF. CDR3 DNA sequence: TGTGCCAGCAACCAACAGGGATCCGAGCAGTACTTC.

V usage is TRBV28 and J usage is TRBJ2-5; the match to TRBD2 covers 9 bases. The CDR3 is 14 amino acids. From germline, CDR1 is MDHEN and CDR2 SYDVKM. V was pared by 4 bases and J by 5 bases, with 5 bases of the junction left unmatched. CDR3 DNA: TGTGCCAGCAGTTCGGGACTAGCACACGAGACCCAGTACTTC. Protein: CASSSGLAHETQYF. The full variable domain, in which reference TRBV28 and TRBJ2-5 provide the parts outside the CDR3, is DVKVTQSSRYLVKRTGEKVFLECVQDMDHENMFWYRQDPGLGLRLIYFSYDVKMKEKGDIPEGYSVSREKKERFSLILESASTNQTSMYLCASSSGLAHETQYFGPGTRLLVL.

The chain joins TRBV6-5 to TRBJ2-5, with 7 positions matching TRBD2. The length of the CDR3 is 12 residues. Germline V gene sequence: CDR1 MNHEY, CDR2 SVGAGI. Losses at the gene ends were 7 bases for V and 9 bases for J; bases not matched to a gene: 8. CDR3 bases: TGTGCCAGCAAAGCGGGGCGGGGAGCCCAGTACTTC. It is translated as CASKAGRGAQYF.

The rearrangement joins TRBV6-6 to TRBJ1-3, with D maybe TRBD1 (6 bases). The CDR3 runs to 14 residues. The V gene's germline CDR1 is MNHNY and CDR2 SVGAGI (reference sequence). V lost 5 bases and J lost 9, with 17 bases in between. The CDR3 here is CASSHRVGGATIYF. CDR3 nucleotide sequence: TGTGCCAGCAGTCACCGGGTGGGGGGGGCCACCATATATTTT.

This clone came up once. V gene TRBV3-1 (or the pseudogene TRBV3-2) combines with J gene TRBJ1-6; D gene uncertain. This CDR3 is built from 14 residues. V dropped 1 base and J dropped 4 bases, with 5 bases sitting between them. Germline V gene sequence: CDR1 LGHDT, CDR2 YNNKEL (reference sequence). The DNA for the CDR3 is TGTGCCAGCAGCCAAGTAGAGTATAATTCACCCCTCCACTTT. Translating gives CASSQVEYNSPLHF.

The gene calls are TRBV19 and TRBJ1-1; TRBD1 agrees at 9 bases. The CDR3 extends over 14 amino acids. Germline V CDR1 and CDR2: LNHDA, SQIVND (reference sequence). Unmatched junction bases numbered 5, after V lost 5 bases and J lost 4 bases. As DNA, the CDR3 is TGTGCCAGTAGTGAGGACAGGGGAGGCACTGAAGCTTTCTTT. Residues: CASSEDRGGTEAFF.

This chain links TRBV11-2 with TRBJ2-7; D is perhaps TRBD2 (6 bases). The germline V gene has CDR1 SGHAT and CDR2 FQNNGV. The V end was cut by 3 bases, the J end by 4 bases, with 16 bases between. The CDR3 is 15 amino acids. The CDR3 here is CASSFGGEGGYEQYF. As DNA, the CDR3 is TGTGCCAGCAGCTTCGGGGGAGAGGGTGGGTACGAGCAGTACTTC. Variable domain in full (rest from reference TRBV11-2 and TRBJ2-7): EAGVAQSPRYKIIEKRQSVAFWCNPISGHATLYWYQQILGQGPKLLIQFQNNGVVDDSQLPKDRFSAERLKGVDSTLKIQPAKLEDSAVYLCASSFGGEGGYEQYFGPGTRLTVT.

V gene TRBV5-1 combines with J gene TRBJ2-2, with a tentative D call TRBD2 (6 bases). This CDR3 is built from 14 residues. Germline V gives CDR1 SGHRS, CDR2 YFSETQ. Between the trimmed V and J ends, which lost 2 bases and 3 bases, there was a span of 8 bases. The CDR3 bases are TGCGCCAGCAGCTTTACGGGAGACACCGGGGAGCTGTTTTTT. Its protein is CASSFTGDTGELFF.

The gene calls are TRBV7-2 and TRBJ1-4, with a weak D call TRBD1 (5 bases). V shed 1 base and J shed 4 bases, with 10 bases lying between them. Per the germline V gene, CDR1 is SGHTA and CDR2 is FQGNSA. The CDR3 contains 15 residues. CDR3 bases: TGTGCCAGCAGCTTAGTCGGGGGGAGTAATGAAAAACTGTTTTTT. Translating it yields CASSLVGGSNEKLFF.

J is TRBJ2-1 and V is TRBV7-9; unclear D gene. The germline V gene encodes CDR1 SEHNR and CDR2 FQNEAQ (reference sequence). The ends were cut back, 0 bases at V and 9 bases at J, with 12 bases in the middle. The CDR3 sequence is 14 residues long. CDR3 region: CASSLAGSLGEQFF. CDR3 DNA: TGTGCCAGCAGCTTAGCGGGCTCTCTTGGTGAGCAGTTCTTC.

In its sample, this clone was seen once. The chain carries TRBV18 and TRBJ2-5, with 7 nucleotides matching TRBD1. The germline gives CDR1 KGHSH, CDR2 LQKENI. The ends lost 1 base at V and 1 base at J; junction bases unmatched: 3. There are 15 residues in the CDR3. CDR3 loop: CASSPRSGGQETQYF. CDR3 DNA: TGTGCCAGCTCACCACGGTCAGGGGGCCAAGAGACCCAGTACTTC. Full variable domain (outside the CDR3, taken from reference TRBV18 and TRBJ2-5): NAGVMQNPRHLVRRRGQEARLRCSPMKGHSHVYWYRQLPEEGLKFMVYLQKENIIDESGMPKERFSAEFPKEGPSILRIQQVVRGDSAAYFCASSPRSGGQETQYFGPGTRLLVL.

The CDR3 bases are TGTGCCAGCAGTCCTTCGGGACAGGGTATGAGCGGGGTCCTAGGGTTCTTC. Translated: CASSPSGQGMSGVLGFF. The chain employs TRBV27 and TRBJ2-1, with 9 bases aligning to TRBD1. Per germline, CDR1 MNHEY and CDR2 SMNVEV (reference sequence). The CDR3 spans 17 residues. The ends lost 5 bases at V and 15 bases at J; junction bases unmatched: 23.

The V and J genes are TRBV9 and TRBJ1-1; TRBD1 aligns across 7 bases. The CDR3 has 14 residues. Per germline, CDR1 SGDLS and CDR2 YYNGEE. V was pared by 2 bases and J by 3 bases, with 4 bases of the junction left unmatched. This CDR3 is CASSVTGVDTEAFF. The CDR3 DNA reads as TGTGCCAGCAGCGTTACAGGGGTTGACACTGAAGCTTTCTTT.

The chain is built from TRBV27 and TRBJ1-2; 8 bases line up with TRBD1. The CDR3 totals 14 residues. V was clipped by 5 bases and J by 2 bases; unmatched bases: 4. Germline CDR1 reads MNHEY; CDR2 reads SMNVEV (reference sequence). CDR3 amino acids: CASSKTGGNYGYTF. The CDR3 nucleotides read TGTGCCAGCAGTAAAACAGGGGGGAACTATGGCTACACCTTC.

In its sample, this clone was seen once. The chain employs TRBV25-1 and TRBJ2-1; a weak D match, TRBD1 (6 bases). Germline CDR1 reads MGHDK; CDR2 reads SYGVNS. Between the trimmed V and J ends, which lost 5 bases and 15 bases, there was a span of 17 bases. This CDR3 region has 12 residues. CDR3 sequence reads: CASSSDRFHRFF. The CDR3 nucleotides are TGTGCCAGCAGTTCCGACAGGTTTCATCGGTTCTTC.